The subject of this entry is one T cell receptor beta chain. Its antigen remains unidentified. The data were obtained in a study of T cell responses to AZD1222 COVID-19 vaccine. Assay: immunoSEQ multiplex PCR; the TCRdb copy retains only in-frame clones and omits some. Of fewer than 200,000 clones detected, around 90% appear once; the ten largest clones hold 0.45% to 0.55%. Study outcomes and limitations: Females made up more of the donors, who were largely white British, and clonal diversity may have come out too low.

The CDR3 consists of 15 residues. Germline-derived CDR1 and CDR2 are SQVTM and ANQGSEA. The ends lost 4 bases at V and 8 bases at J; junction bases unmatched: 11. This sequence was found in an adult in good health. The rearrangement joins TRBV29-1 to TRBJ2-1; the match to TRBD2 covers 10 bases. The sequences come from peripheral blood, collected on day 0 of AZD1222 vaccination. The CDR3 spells CSVVGGAGGAYEQFF. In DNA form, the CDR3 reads TGCAGCGTTGTAGGTGGAGCGGGAGGGGCCTATGAGCAGTTCTTC.